Listed below are T cell receptor beta chains from one sample, sequenced in a study of blood T cells in healthy people across ages. MiXCR, applied by TCRdb to the 5' RACE reads, yields one record per CDR3 protein. The repertoire includes approximately 850,000 distinct CDR3 sequences, under 45% of them detected once, and roughly 19% sits in the top ten. The sample taken for sequencing was blood. The receptors stem from a man aged 55 to 70 in good health. Both conserved end residues are part of each CDR3. Fields, in order: D gene, J gene, V gene, clone size, CDR3 protein, CDR3 DNA. The D gene is left open where the match is weak. For some rows the clone size is stated as once, few or many, or as a class when expanded; others skip it.

>TRBD2|TRBJ2-5|TRBV20-1|few
CSASHLAGVRNEQYF
TGCAGTGCTAGCCATCTAGCGGGGGTCAGGAATGAGCAGTACTTC
>.|TRBJ1-2|TRBV4-3|.
CASSLDIAYQYGYTF
TGCGCCAGCAGCCTGGACATAGCCTACCAATATGGCTACACCTTC
>.|TRBJ1-2|TRBV29-1|few
CSVGGGDSAHGYTF
TGCAGCGTTGGGGGGGGCGATTCGGCCCATGGCTACACCTTC
>.|TRBJ2-1|TRBV20-1|.
CSARVGGRVNEQFF
TGCAGTGCTAGGGTCGGGGGGCGGGTCAATGAGCAGTTCTTC
>TRBD1|TRBJ2-5|TRBV29-1|few
CSVWGGQGARETQYF
TGCAGCGTTTGGGGGGGACAGGGGGCGAGAGAGACCCAGTACTTC
>TRBD1|TRBJ2-1|TRBV6-2/TRBV6-3|.
CASSWTGTYNEQFF
TGTGCCAGCAGCTGGACAGGGACCTACAATGAGCAGTTCTTC
>.|TRBJ2-1|TRBV9|.
CASSVFKRLDEQFF
TGTGCCAGCAGCGTATTCAAAAGGCTGGATGAGCAGTTCTTC
>.|TRBJ1-1|TRBV5-1|.
CASSPSAQEMNTEAFF
TGCGCCAGCAGCCCCTCGGCCCAAGAGATGAACACTGAAGCTTTCTTT
>.|TRBJ2-7|TRBV30|once
CARGTPGSYEQYF
TGTGCGCGCGGGACCCCGGGATCCTACGAGCAGTACTTC
>.|TRBJ2-3|TRBV7-2|few
CASSDRWGLRDTQYF
TGTGCCAGCAGCGACAGATGGGGCCTCCGAGATACGCAGTATTTT